This T cell receptor (beta chain) was sequenced for a study of regulatory T cells in long-lasting Graves disease. Assembly of TCR beta libraries relied on iRepertoire HTBI primers together with Arm-PCR of CDR3 regions. Each CDR3 protein gets one entry after TCRdb re-called the multiplex PCR reads with MiXCR. Found here are about 440,000 distinct CDR3 sequences, about 17% of them singletons; the top ten hold about 10%. Germline CDR1 is SGHTA and CDR2 is FQGNSA. This CDR3 contains 16 residues. Trimming removed 5 bases at V and 4 bases at J, with 15 bases between. This sample's time point: newly diagnosed GD, antithyroid drugs for less than 3 months. PBMCs provided the RNA from which the TCR library was made. General study points: Persistent-disease Graves' patients showed less TCR diversity than new cases.

As for this clonotype: Its antigen is as yet unknown.

This sample was shared with a second study, whose subject was T cells in Graves' hyperthyroidism and ophthalmopathy.

This material consisted of peripheral blood mononuclear cells (PBMCs), taken at new diagnosis, from a patient treated with antithyroid drugs. The chain employs TRBV7-2 and TRBJ2-6; D possibly corresponds to TRBD2 (5 bases). The TCR sequence derives from a woman aged 25-40 years with Graves disease. DNA of the CDR3: TGTGCCAGCAGCCTCCTCCGGGGAGTGGGGGCCAACGTCCTGACTTTC. Protein product: CASSLLRGVGANVLTF.